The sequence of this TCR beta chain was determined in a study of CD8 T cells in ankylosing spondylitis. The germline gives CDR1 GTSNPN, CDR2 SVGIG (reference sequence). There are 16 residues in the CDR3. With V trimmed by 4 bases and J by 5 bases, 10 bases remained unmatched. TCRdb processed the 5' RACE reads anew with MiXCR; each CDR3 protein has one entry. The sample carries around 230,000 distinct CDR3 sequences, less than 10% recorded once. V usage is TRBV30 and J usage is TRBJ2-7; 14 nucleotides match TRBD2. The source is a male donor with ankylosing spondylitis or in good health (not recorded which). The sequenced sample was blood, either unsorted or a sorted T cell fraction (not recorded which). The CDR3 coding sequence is TGTGCCTGGACTCCGGGATGGGGACTAGCGGGAGACGAGCAGTACTTC. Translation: CAWTPGWGLAGDEQYF.